The clone carrying this TCR beta chain was seen just once. The assay was immunoSEQ multiplex PCR, and TCRdb's table has in-frame clones only and misses some. Among approximately 290,000 clones listed, approximately 86% were seen once. The data derive from a study of blood T cell repertoires in COVID-19. Study overall: In each case, the material was cDNA or gDNA derived from T cells, B-cell-depleted T cells, or PBMCs.

The germline gives CDR1 SGHRS, CDR2 YFSETQ. V lost 3 bases and J 6 bases, leaving 9 bases between the germline ends. The CDR3 runs 12 residues. The sample was peripheral blood. The receptor comes from a human donor with COVID-19, enrolled during active disease. The donor label of this sample is uncertain. The chain uses TRBV5-1 and TRBJ1-2, with D hard to call. CDR3 sequence reads: CASSSLGDGYTF. CDR3 DNA: TGCGCCAGCAGCTCCCTGGGCGATGGCTACACCTTC.